This T cell receptor beta chain stems from a study of T cells in Graves' hyperthyroidism and ophthalmopathy. This clonotype has at least ten counts. Germline V gives CDR1 MDHEN, CDR2 SYDVKM. V lost 5 bases and J 1 base, leaving 11 bases between the germline ends. The CDR3 contains 14 residues. Template material for amplifying TCR beta CDR3 regions consisted of RNA transcripts. First-round RT-PCR with HTBI primers amplified the TCR CDR3 region. In TCRdb, the multiplex PCR reads were re-called with MiXCR into one record per CDR3 protein. This table has 450,000 to 650,000 distinct CDR3 sequences, about a fifth appearing once.

This sequence joins TRBV28 and TRBJ2-5; D is uncertain. Sequencing input: blood. The TCR was taken from a young man with Graves' hyperthyroidism. The CDR3 sequence is CASSPPGRQETQYF. The CDR3 DNA sequence: TGTGCCAGCAGTCCCCCGGGCCGCCAAGAGACCCAGTACTTC.